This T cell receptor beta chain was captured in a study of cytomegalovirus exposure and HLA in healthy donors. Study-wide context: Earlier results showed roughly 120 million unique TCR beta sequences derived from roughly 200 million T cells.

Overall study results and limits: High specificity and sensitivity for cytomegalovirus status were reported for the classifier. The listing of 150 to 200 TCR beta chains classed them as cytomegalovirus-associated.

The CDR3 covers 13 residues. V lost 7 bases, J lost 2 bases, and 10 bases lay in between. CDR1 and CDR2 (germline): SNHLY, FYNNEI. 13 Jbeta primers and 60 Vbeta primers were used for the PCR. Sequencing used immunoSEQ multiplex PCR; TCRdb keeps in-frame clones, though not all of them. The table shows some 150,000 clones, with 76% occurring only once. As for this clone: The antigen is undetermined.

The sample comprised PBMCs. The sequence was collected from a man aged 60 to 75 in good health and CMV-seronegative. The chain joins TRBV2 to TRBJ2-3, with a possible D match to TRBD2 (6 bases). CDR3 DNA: TGTGCCAGCACAGGGACTTTCACAGATACGCAGTATTTT. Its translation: CASTGTFTDTQYF.